The 3 T cell receptor beta chains below all came from one sample that was sequenced in a study of identical twins. One entry per CDR3 protein, called by TCRdb with MiXCR from the 5' RACE reads. In the table there are fewer than 500,000 distinct CDR3 sequences, around an eighth of which are singletons. A further study also used this sample, focusing on yellow fever vaccine responses in identical twins.

The sequenced material came from CD4+ T cells sorted from blood. The receptors here all came from a woman between 18 and 30 years old in good health.

V usage is TRBV14 and J usage is TRBJ2-1; D is possibly TRBD2 (5 bases). Deletions cut 1 base from V and 11 bases from J, with 6 bases between. Germline V lookup: CDR1 SGHDN, CDR2 FVKESK. The CDR3 length is 11 residues. CDR3 DNA: TGTGCCAGCAGCCAAGCGGGGAAGCAGTTCTTC. Its translation is CASSQAGKQFF.

The chain carries TRBV5-1 and TRBJ2-7, with D possibly being TRBD2 (5 bases). In germline, CDR1 is SGHRS, CDR2 YFSETQ. The CDR3 has 15 residues. V shed 0 bases and J shed 3 bases, with 13 bases lying between them. The CDR3 protein is CASSLEGGGGYEQYF. DNA for the CDR3: TGCGCCAGCAGCTTGGAAGGCGGAGGAGGCTACGAGCAGTACTTC.

There are many counts of this clonotype. The chain is built from TRBV12-3 or TRBV12-4 and TRBJ2-4, with 10 bases matching TRBD1. CDR3 length: 15 amino acids. J was trimmed by 1 base and V by 5 bases; bases with no gene match: 2. CDR3 nucleotide sequence: TGTGCCAGCAGTCCGGGACAGGGGGCCAAAAACATTCAGTACTTC. Amino acids: CASSPGQGAKNIQYF.